This T cell receptor beta chain was identified in a study of blood T cell repertoires in COVID-19. Overall study context: Samples of COVID-19 (acute and convalescent) were obtained from the United States, Italy and Spain. From T cells, B-cell-depleted T cells, or PBMCs came the material, which was cDNA or gDNA.

The CDR3 is 16 residues long. Original processing notes: For nucleated cells, counts were estimated from reference gene primer amplification. Measured with immunoSEQ multiplex PCR; TCRdb has only the in-frame clones, and not every one. The D gene and trimming were derived from the DNA, and the V and J assignments and clone size from that table. Of about 10,000 clones in the sample, 70% to 90% are singletons; the top ten hold approximately 6.2%. The specimen was peripheral blood. The clonotype was recovered from a human donor in a cohort sampled during active COVID-19. This chain links TRBV12-2 with TRBJ1-2; TRBD1 is the table's D call and was not checked against the DNA. TRBV12-2 is tagged as a pseudogene. CDR3: CASRLAGTGDPYGYTF. The CDR3 nucleotides read TGTGCAAGTCGCTTAGCGGGGACAGGGGATCCCTATGGCTACACCTTC.